The clone carrying this TCR beta chain was seen only once. The antigen remains undetermined. Produced via immunoSEQ multiplex PCR; TCRdb's table is partial and in-frame only. The top ten clones hold about 4.7% of a sample with 110,000 to 150,000 clones, 76% of them seen once. The sample belongs to a study of cytotoxic CD8 clonotypes in ibrutinib-treated CLL. Overall study context: Enrolment comprised about 10 relapsed/refractory and roughly 15 treatment-naive patients; fewer than 18 were IGHV unmutated. Overall study findings and caveats: Exceeding age-matched healthy donors, baseline clonality also tracked the counts of circulating CD8+ T cells.

Trimming stripped 3 bases from V and 0 bases from J, with 9 bases between. The CDR3 totals 15 residues. Germline assignment: CDR1 MNHEY and CDR2 SMNVEV (reference sequence). The V and J genes are TRBV27 and TRBJ2-1, with D possibly matching TRBD1 (7 bases). The sample was PBMCs, taken after 24 months of ibrutinib treatment. This TCR derives from a human donor with chronic lymphocytic leukemia. The CDR3, as DNA: TGTGCCAGCAGTTTCAGGGGGGCCTCCTACAATGAGCAGTTCTTC. Its translation: CASSFRGASYNEQFF.